This TCR beta chain derives from a study of molecular identifiers for immune sequencing clone quantification. Whole-study findings and limits: Over 97% of effector molecules, yet under 1% of naive-cell molecules, were held by clones above 20 RNA copies.

CDR1 SGHTA and CDR2 FQGNSA come from the germline V gene. J gave up 8 bases and V 5 bases, and 6 bases lay outside the gene matches. The CDR3 is 14 amino acids. This clonotype was recorded many times. Its specificity is unknown. TCRdb fed the PCR reads into MiXCR, producing one record per CDR3 protein. The repertoire holds about half a million distinct CDR3 sequences, around 23% seen once, with 0.7% to 0.9% in the top ten. Input material: naive CD8+ T cells from blood, with Jurkat cell RNA spiked in. Subset here: FACS-sorted CD8+CD4-CCR7+CD45RA+ naive T cells. The receptor was derived from a human donor in good health. Some libraries in this study had Jurkat cell RNA spiked in. V gene TRBV7-2 combines with J gene TRBJ1-4, with 9 bases lining up with TRBD1. The DNA for the CDR3 is TGTGCCAGCAGCCGACAGGGGGTACGGGAAAAACTGTTTTTT. Translating gives CASSRQGVREKLFF.